This T cell receptor beta chain originates from a study of cytomegalovirus exposure and HLA in healthy donors. Study-wide results and caveats: The authors later found most CMV-associated TCR beta chains appeared HLA-restricted. Most of the TCR beta V segments (in an earlier analysis) were productive either about 87% or about 30% of the time.

Germline values: CDR1 MDHEN, CDR2 SYDVKM. The ends lost 5 bases at V and 1 base at J; junction bases unmatched: 8. CDR3 size: 17 residues. Whereas donors were nominally healthy upon sampling, unrecorded immune exposures were probable. Primers for the PCR totalled 60 Vbeta and 13 Jbeta. Under the authors' procedure: Later analysis identified roughly 82 million unique TCR beta chains, approximately 11 million shared. The table came from immunoSEQ multiplex PCR; TCRdb's copy has only in-frame clones and leaves some out. V, J and clone size are those of that table, while D and trimming were read from the DNA. The sample has 100,000 to 150,000 clones; roughly 78% are singletons. As for this clone: Its antigen remains unknown.

The sample taken for sequencing was PBMCs. This chain connects TRBV28 to TRBJ2-5; 12 positions match TRBD2. The TCR was taken from a man aged 30 to 45 in good health and CMV-seronegative. Written as DNA, the CDR3 is TGTGCCAGCAGTAAGGCGCGACTAGCGGGGGTCCAAGAGACCCAGTACTTC. Protein sequence: CASSKARLAGVQETQYF.